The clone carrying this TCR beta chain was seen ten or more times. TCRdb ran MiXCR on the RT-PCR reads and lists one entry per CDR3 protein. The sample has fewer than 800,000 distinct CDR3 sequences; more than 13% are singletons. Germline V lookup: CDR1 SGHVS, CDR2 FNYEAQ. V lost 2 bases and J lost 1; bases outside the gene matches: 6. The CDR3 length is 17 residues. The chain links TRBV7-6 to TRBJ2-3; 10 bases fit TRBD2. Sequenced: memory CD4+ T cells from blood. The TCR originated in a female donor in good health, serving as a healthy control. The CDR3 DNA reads TGTGCCAGCAGCTTACCTTCAGGACTAGCGGGCACAGATACGCAGTATTTT. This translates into CASSLPSGLAGTDTQYF.